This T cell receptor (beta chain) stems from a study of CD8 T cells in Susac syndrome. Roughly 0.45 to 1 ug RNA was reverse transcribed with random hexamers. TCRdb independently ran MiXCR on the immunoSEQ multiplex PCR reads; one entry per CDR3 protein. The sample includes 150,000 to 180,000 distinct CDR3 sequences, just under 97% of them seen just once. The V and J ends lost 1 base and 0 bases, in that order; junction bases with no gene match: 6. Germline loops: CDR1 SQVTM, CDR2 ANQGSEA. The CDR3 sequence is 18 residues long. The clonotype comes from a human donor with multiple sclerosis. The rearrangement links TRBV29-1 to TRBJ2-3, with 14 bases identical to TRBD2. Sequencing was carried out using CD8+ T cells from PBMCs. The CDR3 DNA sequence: TGCAGCGTTGAAGGACTAGCGGGGGGGCCGGTAAGCACAGATACGCAGTATTTT. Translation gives CSVEGLAGGPVSTDTQYF.